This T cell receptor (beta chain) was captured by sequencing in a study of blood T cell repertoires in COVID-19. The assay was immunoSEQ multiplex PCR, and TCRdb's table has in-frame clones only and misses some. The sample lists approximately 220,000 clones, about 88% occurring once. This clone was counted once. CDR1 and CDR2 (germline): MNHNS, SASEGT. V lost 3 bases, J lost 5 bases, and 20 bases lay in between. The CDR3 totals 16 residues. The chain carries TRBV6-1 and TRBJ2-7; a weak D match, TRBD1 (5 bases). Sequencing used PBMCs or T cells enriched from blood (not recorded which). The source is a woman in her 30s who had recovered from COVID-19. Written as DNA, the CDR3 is TGTGCCAGCAGTGAGGAAGGGGCCCCCGATGGGAACGAGCAGTACTTC. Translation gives CASSEEGAPDGNEQYF.